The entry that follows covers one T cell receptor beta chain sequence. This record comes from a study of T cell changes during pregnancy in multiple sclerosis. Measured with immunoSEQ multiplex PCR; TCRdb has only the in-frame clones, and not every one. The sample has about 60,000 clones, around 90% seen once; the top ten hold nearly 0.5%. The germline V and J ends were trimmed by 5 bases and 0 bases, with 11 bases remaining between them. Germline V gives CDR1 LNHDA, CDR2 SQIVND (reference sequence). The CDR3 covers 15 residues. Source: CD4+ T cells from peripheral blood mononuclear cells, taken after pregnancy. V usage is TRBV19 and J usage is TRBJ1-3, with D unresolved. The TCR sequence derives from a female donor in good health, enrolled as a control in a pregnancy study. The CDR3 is CASSPQVNSGNTIYF. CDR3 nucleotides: TGTGCCAGTAGTCCGCAGGTAAACTCTGGAAACACCATATATTTT.